This TCR beta chain was profiled in a study of shared clonotypes between healthy human individuals. Donors comprised healthy HIV-negative adults lacking recent acute infections or vaccinations. Libraries were prepared by immunoSEQ multiplex PCR; TCRdb keeps only in-frame clonotypes and omits some of them. The repertoire includes over a million clones, roughly 74% of them detected once, and 0.55% to 0.7% sits in the top ten. The germline V gene encodes CDR1 MNHEY and CDR2 SVGAGI. This CDR3 is 16 amino acids long. Trimming cost V 1 base and J 0 bases, with 13 bases left between them. This sequence originates from a young man in good health. Some clones in this sample may be carry-over from other donors' samples. The sequenced sample was memory CD4+ T cells from PBMCs. Subset given: CD45RA-negative fraction. This rearrangement joins TRBV6-5 to TRBJ2-7; a weak D match, TRBD2 (6 bases). The CDR3 DNA follows: TGTGCCAGCAGTTACTTCGGGACTGCCAACTCCTACGAGCAGTACTTC. Residues: CASSYFGTANSYEQYF.